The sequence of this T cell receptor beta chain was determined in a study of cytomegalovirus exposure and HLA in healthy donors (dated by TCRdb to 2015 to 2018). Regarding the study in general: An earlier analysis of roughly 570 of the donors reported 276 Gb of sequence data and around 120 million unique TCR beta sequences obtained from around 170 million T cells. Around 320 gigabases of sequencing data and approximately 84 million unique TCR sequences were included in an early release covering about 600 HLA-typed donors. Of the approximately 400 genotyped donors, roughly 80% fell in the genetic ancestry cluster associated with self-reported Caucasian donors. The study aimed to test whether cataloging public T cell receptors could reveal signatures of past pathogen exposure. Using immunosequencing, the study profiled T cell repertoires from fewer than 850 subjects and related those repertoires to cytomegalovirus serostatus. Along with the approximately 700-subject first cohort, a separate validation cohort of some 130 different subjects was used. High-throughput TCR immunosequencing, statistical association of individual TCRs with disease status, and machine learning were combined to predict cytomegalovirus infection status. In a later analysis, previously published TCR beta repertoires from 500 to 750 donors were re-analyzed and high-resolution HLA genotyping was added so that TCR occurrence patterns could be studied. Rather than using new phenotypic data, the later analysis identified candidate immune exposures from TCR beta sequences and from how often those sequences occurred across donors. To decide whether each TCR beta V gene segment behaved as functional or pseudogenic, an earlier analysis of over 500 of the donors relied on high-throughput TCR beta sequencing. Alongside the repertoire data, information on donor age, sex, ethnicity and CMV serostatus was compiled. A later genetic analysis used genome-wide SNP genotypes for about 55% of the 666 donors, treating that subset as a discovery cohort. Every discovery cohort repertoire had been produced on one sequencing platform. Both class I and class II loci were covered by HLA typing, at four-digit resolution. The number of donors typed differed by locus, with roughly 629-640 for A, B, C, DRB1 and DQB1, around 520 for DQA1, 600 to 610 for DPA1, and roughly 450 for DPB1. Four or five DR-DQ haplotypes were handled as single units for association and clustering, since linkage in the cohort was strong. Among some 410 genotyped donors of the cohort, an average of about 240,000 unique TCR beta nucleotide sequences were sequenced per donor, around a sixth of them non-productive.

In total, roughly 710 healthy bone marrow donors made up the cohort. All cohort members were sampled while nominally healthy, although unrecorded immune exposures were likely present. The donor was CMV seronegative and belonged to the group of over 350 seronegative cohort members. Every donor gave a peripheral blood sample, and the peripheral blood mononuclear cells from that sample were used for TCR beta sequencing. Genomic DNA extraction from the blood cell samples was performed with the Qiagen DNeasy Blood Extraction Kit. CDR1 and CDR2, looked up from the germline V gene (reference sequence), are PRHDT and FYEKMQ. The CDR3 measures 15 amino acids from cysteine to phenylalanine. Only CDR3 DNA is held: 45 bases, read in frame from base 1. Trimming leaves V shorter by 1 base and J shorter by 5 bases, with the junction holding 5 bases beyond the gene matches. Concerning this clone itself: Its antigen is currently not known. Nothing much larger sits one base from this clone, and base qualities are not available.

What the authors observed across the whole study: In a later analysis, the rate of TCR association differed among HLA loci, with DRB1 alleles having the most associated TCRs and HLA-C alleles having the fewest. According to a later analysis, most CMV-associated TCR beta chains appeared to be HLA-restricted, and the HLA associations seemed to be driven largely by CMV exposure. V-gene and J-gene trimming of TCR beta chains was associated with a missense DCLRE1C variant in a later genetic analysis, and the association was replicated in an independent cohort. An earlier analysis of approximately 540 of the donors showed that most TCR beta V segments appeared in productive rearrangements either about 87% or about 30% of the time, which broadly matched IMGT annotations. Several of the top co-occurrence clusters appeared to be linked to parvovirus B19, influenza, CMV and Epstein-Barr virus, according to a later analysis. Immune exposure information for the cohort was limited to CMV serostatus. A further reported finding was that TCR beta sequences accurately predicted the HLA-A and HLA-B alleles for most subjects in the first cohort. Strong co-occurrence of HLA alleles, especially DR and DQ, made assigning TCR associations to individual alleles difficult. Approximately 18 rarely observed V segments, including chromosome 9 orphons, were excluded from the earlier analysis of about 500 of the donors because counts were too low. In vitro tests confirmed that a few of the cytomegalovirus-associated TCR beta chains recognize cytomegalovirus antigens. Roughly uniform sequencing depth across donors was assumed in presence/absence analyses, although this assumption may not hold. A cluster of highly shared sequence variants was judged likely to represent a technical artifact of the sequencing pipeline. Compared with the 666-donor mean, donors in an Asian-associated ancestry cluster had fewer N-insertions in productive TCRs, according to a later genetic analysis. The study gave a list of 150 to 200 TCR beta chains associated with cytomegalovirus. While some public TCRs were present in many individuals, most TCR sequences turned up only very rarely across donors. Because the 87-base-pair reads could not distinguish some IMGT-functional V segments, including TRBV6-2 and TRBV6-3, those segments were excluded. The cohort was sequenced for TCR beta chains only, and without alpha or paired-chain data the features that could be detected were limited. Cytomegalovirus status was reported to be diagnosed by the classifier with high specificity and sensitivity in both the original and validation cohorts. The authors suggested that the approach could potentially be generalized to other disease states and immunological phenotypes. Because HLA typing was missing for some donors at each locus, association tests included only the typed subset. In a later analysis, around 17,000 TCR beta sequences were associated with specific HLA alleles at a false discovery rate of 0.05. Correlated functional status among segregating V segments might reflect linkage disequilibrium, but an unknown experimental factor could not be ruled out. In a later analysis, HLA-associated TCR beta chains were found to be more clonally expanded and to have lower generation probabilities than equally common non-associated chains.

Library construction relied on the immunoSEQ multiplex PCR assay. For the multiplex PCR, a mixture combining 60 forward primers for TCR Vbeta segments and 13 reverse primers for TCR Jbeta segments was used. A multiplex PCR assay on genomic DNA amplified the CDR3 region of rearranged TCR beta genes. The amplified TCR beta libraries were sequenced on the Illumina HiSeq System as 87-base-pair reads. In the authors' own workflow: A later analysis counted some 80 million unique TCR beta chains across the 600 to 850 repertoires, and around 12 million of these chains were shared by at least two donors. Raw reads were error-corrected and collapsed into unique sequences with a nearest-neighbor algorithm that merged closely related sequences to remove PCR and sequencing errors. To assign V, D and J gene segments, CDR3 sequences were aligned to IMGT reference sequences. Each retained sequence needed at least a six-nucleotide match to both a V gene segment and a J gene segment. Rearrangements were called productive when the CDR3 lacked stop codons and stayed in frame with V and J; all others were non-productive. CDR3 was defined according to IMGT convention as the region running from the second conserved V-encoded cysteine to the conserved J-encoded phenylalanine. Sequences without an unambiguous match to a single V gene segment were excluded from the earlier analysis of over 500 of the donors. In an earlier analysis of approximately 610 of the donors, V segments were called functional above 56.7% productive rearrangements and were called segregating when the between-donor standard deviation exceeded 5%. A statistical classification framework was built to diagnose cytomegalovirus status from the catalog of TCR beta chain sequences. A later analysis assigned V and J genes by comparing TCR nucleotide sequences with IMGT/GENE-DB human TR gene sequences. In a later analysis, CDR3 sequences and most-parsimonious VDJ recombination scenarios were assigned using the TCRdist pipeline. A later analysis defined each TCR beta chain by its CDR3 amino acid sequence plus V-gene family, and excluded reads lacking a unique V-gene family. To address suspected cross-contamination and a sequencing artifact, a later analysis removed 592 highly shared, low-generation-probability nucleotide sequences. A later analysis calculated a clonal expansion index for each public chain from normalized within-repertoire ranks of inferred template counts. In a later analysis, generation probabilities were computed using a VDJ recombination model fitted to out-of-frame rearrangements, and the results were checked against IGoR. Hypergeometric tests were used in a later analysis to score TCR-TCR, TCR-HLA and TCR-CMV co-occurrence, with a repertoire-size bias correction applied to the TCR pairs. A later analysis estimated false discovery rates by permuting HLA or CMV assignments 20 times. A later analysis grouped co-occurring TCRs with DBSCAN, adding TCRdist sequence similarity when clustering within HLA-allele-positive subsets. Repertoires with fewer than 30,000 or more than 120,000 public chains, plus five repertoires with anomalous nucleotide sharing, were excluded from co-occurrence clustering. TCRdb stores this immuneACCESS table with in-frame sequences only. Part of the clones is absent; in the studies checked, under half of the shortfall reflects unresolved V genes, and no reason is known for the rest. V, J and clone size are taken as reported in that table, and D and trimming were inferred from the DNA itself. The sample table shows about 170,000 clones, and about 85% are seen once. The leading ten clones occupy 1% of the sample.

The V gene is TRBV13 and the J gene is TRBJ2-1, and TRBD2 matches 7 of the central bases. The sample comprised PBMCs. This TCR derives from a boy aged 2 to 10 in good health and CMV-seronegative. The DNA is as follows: TGTGCCAGCAGCTTAGTGGCTAGCGGAAACAATGAGCAGTTCTTC. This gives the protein CASSLVASGNNEQFF.